Presented here are 27 T cell receptor beta chains from one specimen sequenced in a study of T cells after yellow fever vaccination. TCRdb re-analysed the 5' RACE reads in MiXCR, keeping a single row per CDR3 protein. Here the sample spans 55,000 to 70,000 distinct CDR3 sequences, over 6.5% being singletons. The specimen was CD8+ T cells sorted from PBMCs, collected roughly 47 days after the first yellow fever vaccination. The receptors shown here come from a man between 18 and 35 years old who received the YFV17D yellow fever vaccine.

This clonotype was observed a handful of times. The chain is built from TRBV5-1 and TRBJ1-2, with 12 bases that match TRBD1. CDR3 size: 16 residues. Per germline, CDR1 SGHRS and CDR2 YFSETQ. V trimming: 3 bases; J trimming: 4 bases; junction bases outside the gene matches: 7. The CDR3 loop reads CASSSSGTGGVYGYTF. The CDR3 DNA reads as TGCGCCAGCAGCTCCTCCGGGACAGGGGGCGTCTATGGCTACACCTTC.

This clonotype was counted at least ten times. The rearrangement joins TRBV4-1 to TRBJ1-1; D remains unclear. The V gene's germline CDR1 is MGHRA and CDR2 YSYEKL. Trimming shortened V by 1 base and J by 6 bases, and 12 bases separated the two germline ends. CDR3 length: 14 residues. The CDR3 nucleotides are TGCGCCAGCAGCCAAGGTGCAGGATTATCTGAAGCTTTCTTT. It specifies CASSQGAGLSEAFF.

This clonotype was seen ten or more times. The chain links TRBV2 to TRBJ1-2; maybe TRBD1 (5 bases). The germline V gene has CDR1 SNHLY and CDR2 FYNNEI. The CDR3 has 11 residues. The V end lost 7 bases, the J end lost 5 bases, and 8 bases lay between the germline ends. The CDR3: CASTGGYGYTF. The CDR3 DNA reads TGTGCCAGCACTGGGGGATATGGCTACACCTTC.

With respect to this clonotype: A clone one base away is much larger, so this may be a read error. The V call is TRBV7-6, the J call TRBJ2-3; D unresolved. The CDR3 covers 12 residues. CDR1 is SGHVS and CDR2 is FNYEAQ in the germline V gene. DNA for the CDR3: TGTGCCAGCATCTTAGAATCAGATACGCAGTATTTT. It translates to CASILESDTQYF.

This clonotype was picked up many times. The chain links TRBV9 to TRBJ2-3, with TRBD2 matching over 8 bases. The CDR3 extends over 16 amino acids. With 4 bases clipped from V and 2 bases from J, the junction kept 9 bases outside the gene matches. CDR1 and CDR2 from the germline V gene are SGDLS and YYNGEE. The CDR3 is CASSLYGLATTDTQYF. In DNA, the CDR3 is TGTGCCAGCAGCTTATACGGACTAGCTACCACAGATACGCAGTATTTT.

This clonotype was counted only a few times. The chain links TRBV19 to TRBJ2-1, with a weak D call TRBD2 (5 bases). Germline CDR1 and CDR2: LNHDA and SQIVND (reference sequence). Trimming removed 3 bases from V and 3 bases from J, with 6 bases in between. The CDR3 covers 13 residues. The CDR3, as DNA: TGTGCCAGTAGTATCGGGGACTACAATGAGCAGTTCTTC. Amino acid sequence: CASSIGDYNEQFF.

As for this clonotype: The junction shows a germline mismatch at one end, possibly a read error. The CDR3 spells CTSSLATSGGATDTQYF. CDR3 coding DNA: TGCACCAGCAGCCTAGCCACTAGCGGGGGGGCCACGGATACGCAGTATTTT. V usage is TRBV4-1 and J usage is TRBJ2-3; 13 positions match TRBD2. Germline CDR1 is MGHRA and CDR2 is YSYEKL. The CDR3 has 17 amino acids.

The chain carries TRBV5-5 and TRBJ2-2; 11 bases match TRBD2. The CDR3 loop spans 14 amino acids. J lost 10 bases, V lost 4 bases, and 6 bases had no gene match. CDR1 SGHKS and CDR2 YYEKEE come from the germline V gene (reference sequence). CDR3 amino acids: CASSLSGGATELFF. The CDR3 nucleotides are TGTGCCAGCAGCCTTAGCGGGGGGGCTACGGAGCTGTTTTTT.

This clonotype was counted a few times. The chain joins TRBV19 to TRBJ1-3; perhaps TRBD1 as D (5 bases). This CDR3 has 12 amino acids. V was trimmed by 2 bases and J by 8 bases, leaving 7 bases between them. CDR1 and CDR2 from the germline V gene are LNHDA and SQIVND (reference sequence). CDR3 DNA sequence: TGTGCCAGTAGTATAACGGGGGACACCATATATTTT. Its translation is CASSITGDTIYF.

The chain joins TRBV20-1 to TRBJ1-1; tentatively, D is TRBD1 (6 bases). CDR3 length equals 13 residues. The V end was cut by 6 bases, the J end by 0 bases, with 11 bases between. Germline assignment: CDR1 DFQATT and CDR2 SNEGSKA (reference sequence). DNA of the CDR3: TGCAGTGCCAAGACAGGATTGAACACTGAAGCTTTCTTT. Amino acid sequence: CSAKTGLNTEAFF.

Only a few counts were recorded for this clonotype. The chain joins TRBV27 to TRBJ1-6, with 12 bases matching TRBD1. The CDR3 totals 15 residues. With V trimmed by 5 bases and J by 9 bases, 5 bases remained unmatched. Germline V gene sequence: CDR1 MNHEY, CDR2 SMNVEV (reference sequence). Written as DNA, the CDR3 is TGTGCCAGCAGTCCGGGACAGGGGGCTACTTCACCCCTCCACTTT. It yields the protein CASSPGQGATSPLHF.

This clonotype is labeled as large. This sequence joins TRBV7-6 and TRBJ2-3; 10 bases are a match to TRBD1. Per germline, CDR1 SGHVS and CDR2 FNYEAQ. The CDR3 covers 16 residues. J was trimmed by 4 bases and V by 1 base; bases with no gene match: 5. For the CDR3, the DNA is TGTGCCAGCAGCTTAGAAGGGGACAGGGGTTCAGATACGCAGTATTTT. This encodes CASSLEGDRGSDTQYF.

Many counts were recorded for this clonotype. The V call is TRBV4-2, the J call TRBJ1-5, with no clear D. The CDR3 covers 14 residues. CDR1 is LGHNA, CDR2 YNFKEQ, per germline. The V and J ends lost 0 bases and 5 bases respectively, with 8 bases between them. This chain's CDR3 is CASSQEDGDQPQHF. CDR3 sequence (DNA): TGTGCCAGCAGCCAAGAGGATGGGGATCAGCCCCAGCATTTT.

This clonotype appeared many times. DNA for the CDR3: TGCGCCAGCAGCCAAGGGCAGGGGGCCTCCTACAATGAGCAGTTCTTC. Its translation is CASSQGQGASYNEQFF. The chain has TRBV4-1 and TRBJ2-1; TRBD1 aligns across 8 bases. V was clipped by 1 base and J by 0 bases; unmatched bases: 2. CDR3 size: 16 residues. In germline, CDR1 is MGHRA, CDR2 YSYEKL.

This clonotype was seen at least ten times. The chain employs TRBV5-1 and TRBJ2-5; D remains unclear. Germline values: CDR1 SGHRS, CDR2 YFSETQ. Trimming stripped 0 bases from V and 1 base from J, with 16 bases between. The CDR3 loop spans 17 amino acids. The CDR3 nucleotides read TGCGCCAGCAGCTTGGTCCAGTCCCAGGTTCGCCAAGAGACCCAGTACTTC. This gives the protein CASSLVQSQVRQETQYF.

A few counts support this clonotype. The chain links TRBV5-4 to TRBJ2-1; tentatively, D is TRBD2 (5 bases). This CDR3 spans 15 amino acids. The germline V gene encodes CDR1 SGHNT and CDR2 YYREEE (reference sequence). The ends were cut back, 2 bases at V and 2 bases at J, with 11 bases in the middle. In DNA, the CDR3 is TGTGCCAGCAGCTTAGGACCGGGGACCTACAATGAGCAGTTCTTC. It encodes CASSLGPGTYNEQFF.

This clonotype was detected only a few times. The genes are TRBV5-1 and TRBJ2-2; D possibly corresponds to TRBD2 (5 bases). V was pared by 4 bases and J by 3 bases, with 19 bases between. This CDR3 has 17 amino acids. Germline V gene data show CDR1 as SGHRS and CDR2 as YFSETQ. CDR3 region: CASSPGWRTQYTGELFF. CDR3 in DNA: TGCGCCAGCAGCCCGGGGTGGAGAACCCAGTACACCGGGGAGCTGTTTTTT. The full variable domain, in which reference TRBV5-1 and TRBJ2-2 provide the parts outside the CDR3, is KAGVTQTPRYLIKTRGQQVTLSCSPISGHRSVSWYQQTPGQGLQFLFEYFSETQRNKGNFPGRFSGRQFSNSRSEMNVSTLELGDSALYLCASSPGWRTQYTGELFFGEGSRLTVL.

A few counts support this clonotype. This chain links TRBV7-2 with TRBJ1-4, with 8 bases identical to TRBD1. The CDR3 runs 17 residues. Unmatched junction bases numbered 12, after V lost 4 bases and J lost 5 bases. CDR1 and CDR2 from the germline V gene are SGHTA and FQGNSA. The CDR3: CASSSRGPVPSNEKLFF. The CDR3 coding sequence is TGTGCCAGCAGCTCCAGGGGGCCGGTTCCGTCAAATGAAAAACTGTTTTTT.

This clonotype was detected many times. The chain is built from TRBV4-1 and TRBJ2-4, with a tentative D call TRBD2 (6 bases). Germline V gene lookup returns CDR1 MGHRA and CDR2 YSYEKL. This CDR3 comprises 16 residues. With 3 bases removed from V and 1 base from J, the gap between germline ends came to 13 bases. CDR3 nucleotides: TGCGCCAGCAGCCAGGCCGTGGGGAGGGCCAAAAACATTCAGTACTTC. Protein sequence: CASSQAVGRAKNIQYF.

Ten or more counts support this clonotype. The rearrangement uses TRBV7-9 and TRBJ1-2; D ambiguous. The V gene's germline CDR1 is SEHNR and CDR2 FQNEAQ (reference sequence). The CDR3 sequence is 14 residues long. Trimming removed 2 bases from V and 4 bases from J, with 11 bases in between. The CDR3 protein is CASSLLTTGYGYTF. Here the CDR3 DNA reads TGTGCCAGCAGCTTACTGACGACTGGCTATGGCTACACCTTC.

In its sample, this clonotype was seen many times. V usage is TRBV6-1 and J usage is TRBJ2-7; 9 bases fit TRBD2. V lost 6 bases to trimming and J lost 5 bases; unmatched junction nucleotides: 8. The CDR3 length is 14 residues. Germline V gives CDR1 MNHNS, CDR2 SASEGT. CDR3 sequence reads: CASRPSGAVNEQYV. Here the CDR3 DNA reads TGTGCCAGCAGACCTAGCGGGGCTGTAAACGAGCAGTACGTC.

This clonotype appeared many times. CDR3 DNA sequence: TGTGCCAGCAGTTTATATATTCGGGGGACAGGCCCCTACAATGAGCAGTTCTTC. Translation gives CASSLYIRGTGPYNEQFF. The V call is TRBV12-3 or TRBV12-4, the J call TRBJ2-1; 8 bases fit TRBD1. Trimming took 2 bases from V and 2 from J; bases not matched to a gene: 11. This CDR3 has 18 residues.

For this clonotype: A much more abundant neighbour one base away suggests this may be a read error. This chain uses TRBV6-1 with TRBJ2-1, with 7 bases lining up with TRBD2. Germline assignment: CDR1 MNHNS and CDR2 SASEGT. CDR3 length: 13 amino acids. Trimming took 11 bases from V and 10 from J; bases not matched to a gene: 14. The CDR3 coding sequence is TGTGCCGGCCGTACGGGGGGAGAGGGCGAGCAGTTCTTC. Translated: CAGRTGGEGEQFF.

This clonotype has ten or more counts. The gene calls are TRBV6-2 or TRBV6-3 and TRBJ1-5; no clear D gene. Trimming stripped 5 bases from V and 1 base from J, with 15 bases between. Per germline, CDR1 MNHEY and CDR2 SVGEGT. This CDR3 is built from 16 residues. CDR3: CASSPDAGLSNQPQHF. Here the CDR3 DNA reads TGTGCCAGCAGTCCCGACGCGGGCTTGAGCAATCAGCCCCAGCATTTT.

The chain carries TRBV9 and TRBJ1-3; 12 bases match TRBD1. The CDR3 is made up of 15 amino acids. From germline, CDR1 is SGDLS and CDR2 YYNGEE. J was trimmed by 2 bases and V by 7 bases; bases with no gene match: 4. The CDR3, as DNA: TGTGCCAGCGGACGGGACAGGGGGCCTGGAAACACCATATATTTT. Its protein product is CASGRDRGPGNTIYF. The full variable domain, with the rest looked up from reference TRBV9 and TRBJ1-3, is DSGVTQTPKHLITATGQRVTLRCSPRSGDLSVYWYQQSLDQGLQFLIQYYNGEERAKGNILERFSAQQFPDLHSELNLSSLELGDSALYFCASGRDRGPGNTIYFGEGSWLTVV.

This clonotype was counted between two and nine times. The V and J genes are TRBV20-1 and TRBJ1-1; D ambiguous. CDR1 and CDR2 (germline): DFQATT, SNEGSKA (reference sequence). This CDR3 is 11 amino acids long. V was shortened by 1 base and J by 4 bases, with 4 bases between the two germline ends. The CDR3 loop is CSARAITEAFF. Written as DNA, the CDR3 is TGCAGTGCTAGAGCGATCACTGAAGCTTTCTTT.

Many counts were recorded for this clonotype. The rearrangement uses TRBV4-3 and TRBJ2-7, with D maybe TRBD2 (6 bases). Deletions cut 4 bases from V and 11 bases from J, with 21 bases between. The CDR3 totals 14 residues. From germline, CDR1 is LGHNA and CDR2 YSLEER. The CDR3 bases are TGCGCCAGCAGCCCGATAACGCATCCCTCGGGGGAGTACGTC. Its protein product is CASSPITHPSGEYV.